This T cell receptor (beta chain) is drawn from a study of cytomegalovirus exposure and HLA in healthy donors. Primers for the PCR totalled 60 Vbeta and 13 Jbeta. This table comes from immunoSEQ multiplex PCR, and its TCRdb copy is limited to in-frame clones, with some not included. The listing contains 53,000 or so clones. V dropped 0 bases and J dropped 5; count of bases not matched to a gene: 3. The germline gives CDR1 SGHRS, CDR2 YFSETQ. The CDR3 is 15 amino acids. The sequencing input was PBMCs. The sequence came from a man between 18 and 29 years old in good health and CMV-seropositive. The rearrangement uses TRBV5-1 and TRBJ1-4; 8 bases are shared with TRBD1. CDR3 in amino acids: CASSLVGQGNEKLFF. The CDR3 nucleotides read TGCGCCAGCAGCTTGGTCGGACAGGGAAATGAAAAACTGTTTTTT.